Listed here are 23 T cell receptor beta chains from one sample, sequenced in a study of a mutant IDH1 vaccine in newly diagnosed glioma. Libraries were prepared by immunoSEQ multiplex PCR; TCRdb keeps only in-frame clonotypes and omits some of them. The sample includes some 68,000 clones, more than 65% of them seen just once. Time point described: baseline, week 1 (first vaccination visit). Treatment specified: pre-vaccination baseline after standard-of-care therapy. The sequences come from PBMCs, collected from a glioma patient treated with radiotherapy, temozolomide or both. Receptors were obtained from a man aged 45-65 years with glioma.

V and J are TRBV5-6 and TRBJ1-4, with 7 bases aligning to TRBD1. The germline V gene encodes CDR1 SGHDT and CDR2 YYEEEE. Trimming cost V 4 bases and J 8 bases; bases outside gene matches: 11. The CDR3 totals 15 residues. As DNA, the CDR3 is TGTGCCAGCAGCACCCTGACAGGGAAGGGAGAAAAACTGTTTTTT. Encoded protein: CASSTLTGKGEKLFF.

This chain uses TRBV4-3 with TRBJ2-1; D is perhaps TRBD1 (6 bases). The CDR3 has 14 residues. The V and J ends lost 0 bases and 8 bases respectively, with 11 bases between them. The germline CDR1 and CDR2 sequences are LGHNA and YSLEER. The CDR3 region is CASSQDNRAYEQFF. Written as DNA, the CDR3 is TGCGCCAGCAGCCAAGATAACAGGGCCTATGAGCAGTTCTTC.

The chain recombines TRBV14 with TRBJ2-7; no firm D call. The V gene lost 6 bases and the J gene lost 7 bases, with 19 bases spanning the gap. The CDR3 length is 14 residues. Germline CDR1 is SGHDN and CDR2 is FVKESK. CDR3 in amino acids: CASSSFGPNREQYF. For the CDR3, the DNA is TGTGCCAGCAGTTCCTTTGGACCTAATAGGGAGCAGTACTTC.

This clone was counted once. The gene calls are TRBV6-6 and TRBJ2-5, with D tentatively TRBD1 (5 bases). Germline values: CDR1 MNHNY, CDR2 SVGAGI (reference sequence). Trimming pared 2 bases from V and 2 bases from J, leaving 9 bases between. The CDR3 length is 14 residues. CDR3 amino acids: CASSYRGLQETQYF. Here the CDR3 DNA reads TGTGCCAGCAGTTACAGGGGTTTACAAGAGACCCAGTACTTC.

The rearrangement links TRBV12-5 to TRBJ2-1; D gene uncertain. V lost 5 bases and J 4 bases, leaving 3 bases between the germline ends. Germline V gene sequence: CDR1 LGHNT, CDR2 FRNRAP. The CDR3 contains 11 residues. Written as DNA, the CDR3 is TGTGCTAGTGGTACTTACAATGAGCAGTTCTTC. As protein: CASGTYNEQFF.

This chain links TRBV6-5 with TRBJ2-2; the match to TRBD2 covers 11 bases. The CDR3 length is 14 residues. Losses at the gene ends were 5 bases for V and 7 bases for J; bases not matched to a gene: 3. CDR1 MNHEY and CDR2 SVGAGI come from the germline V gene. The DNA of the CDR3 is TGTGCCAGCAGTACTAGCGGGGGAAGCGGGGAGCTGTTTTTT. This codes for CASSTSGGSGELFF.

The rearrangement links TRBV25-1 to TRBJ2-2, with D tentatively TRBD2 (6 bases). The germline gives CDR1 MGHDK, CDR2 SYGVNS. V was trimmed by 1 base and J by 1 base, leaving 10 bases between them. This CDR3 comprises 16 residues. CDR3 DNA sequence: TGTGCCAGCAGTGAATCGGTGACTAGGAACACCGGGGAGCTGTTTTTT. Translation gives CASSESVTRNTGELFF.

V gene TRBV29-1 combines with J gene TRBJ1-2; 7 bases match TRBD1. The CDR3 length is 12 residues. The trim removed 6 bases at V and 4 bases at J, leaving 5 bases unmatched. Germline-derived CDR1 and CDR2 are SQVTM and ANQGSEA. The CDR3 nucleotides are TGCAGCGTCTTCGGGACAGTCTATGGCTACACCTTC. Amino acid sequence: CSVFGTVYGYTF.

The chain couples TRBV11-2 to TRBJ2-5, with TRBD1 as a possible D gene (6 bases). Germline V gene sequence: CDR1 SGHAT, CDR2 FQNNGV. The CDR3 loop spans 14 amino acids. Trimming shortened V by 8 bases and J by 5 bases, and 18 bases separated the two germline ends. Here the CDR3 DNA reads TGTGCCAGCGCTCCGAGCTGGGGGCCGGAGACCCAGTACTTC. Protein: CASAPSWGPETQYF.

The CDR3 DNA follows: TGTGCCAGCAGTGAATACGGGGATGAGGGGCTTCTGGGGGGCTACACCTTC. It yields the protein CASSEYGDEGLLGGYTF. The chain joins TRBV25-1 to TRBJ1-2, with a tentative D call TRBD1 (5 bases). From germline, CDR1 is MGHDK and CDR2 SYGVNS. The CDR3 consists of 17 residues. V lost 0 bases and J 8 bases, leaving 22 bases between the germline ends.

The chain uses TRBV13 and TRBJ1-1; D is uncertain. The CDR3 spans 14 residues. CDR1 is PRHDT, CDR2 FYEKMQ, per germline (reference sequence). The V end was cut by 6 bases, the J end by 0 bases, with 11 bases between. The CDR3 loop is CASRNVRMNTEAFF. The DNA of the CDR3 is TGTGCCAGCAGAAATGTAAGGATGAACACTGAAGCTTTCTTT. The variable domain in full, with the rest retrieved from reference TRBV13 and TRBJ1-1, is AAGVIQSPRHLIKEKRETATLKCYPIPRHDTVYWYQQGPGQDPQFLISFYEKMQSDKGSIPDRFSAQQFSDYHSELNMSSLELGDSALYFCASRNVRMNTEAFFGQGTRLTVV.

The rearrangement joins TRBV10-3 to TRBJ2-7; D is perhaps TRBD1 (5 bases). Trimming cost V 0 bases and J 1 base, with 13 bases left between them. The CDR3 sequence is 16 residues long. Germline lookup yields CDR1 ENHRY and CDR2 SYGVKD. The CDR3 coding sequence is TGTGCCATCAGTGAGTCAGGCAGGGTGAAATCCTACGAGCAGTACTTC. Translating gives CAISESGRVKSYEQYF.

The chain combines TRBV12-5 with TRBJ2-6; no reliable D call. V was cut by 6 bases and J by 3 bases, with 6 bases left in between. Germline V gene sequence: CDR1 LGHNT, CDR2 FRNRAP. The CDR3 loop spans 13 amino acids. CDR3 loop: CASGIGGANVLTF. The CDR3 DNA reads as TGTGCTAGTGGAATTGGTGGGGCCAACGTCCTGACTTTC.

This clone was recorded only once. This rearrangement joins TRBV9 to TRBJ1-5, with 7 positions matching TRBD1. V shed 4 bases and J 5 bases; nucleotides not matched to a gene: 12. This CDR3 is built from 16 residues. The germline V gene encodes CDR1 SGDLS and CDR2 YYNGEE. The CDR3 spells CASSPGGGGFDQPQHF. For the CDR3, the DNA is TGTGCCAGCAGCCCTGGGGGAGGGGGCTTTGATCAGCCCCAGCATTTT. Complete variable domain (other parts from reference TRBV9 and TRBJ1-5): DSGVTQTPKHLITATGQRVTLRCSPRSGDLSVYWYQQSLDQGLQFLIQYYNGEERAKGNILERFSAQQFPDLHSELNLSSLELGDSALYFCASSPGGGGFDQPQHFGDGTRLSIL.

V is TRBV7-9 and J is TRBJ2-7; D not resolved. Germline V gene sequence: CDR1 SEHNR, CDR2 FQNEAQ (reference sequence). V shed 5 bases and J shed 0 bases, with 8 bases lying between them. CDR3 length: 13 residues. The CDR3 spells CASSQEGSYEQYF. The DNA of the CDR3 is TGTGCCAGCAGCCAAGAAGGCTCCTACGAGCAGTACTTC.

This clone was observed a few times. This rearrangement joins TRBV4-1 to TRBJ1-2; maybe TRBD1 (6 bases). Germline V gene lookup returns CDR1 MGHRA and CDR2 YSYEKL. The ends were cut back, 1 base at V and 3 bases at J, with 9 bases in the middle. This CDR3 region has 14 residues. CDR3 DNA: TGCGCCAGCAGCCAAGCACAGGGCTACTATGGCTACACCTTC. This translates into CASSQAQGYYGYTF.

V and J are TRBV7-9 and TRBJ1-1; the D gene is possibly TRBD1 (6 bases). The CDR3 loop spans 13 amino acids. V was trimmed by 7 bases and J by 9 bases, leaving 18 bases between them. Germline V gene lookup returns CDR1 SEHNR and CDR2 FQNEAQ (reference sequence). The CDR3 region has the DNA TGTGCCAGCACCGACCGAACAGGGCGCAAAGCTTTCTTT. As protein: CASTDRTGRKAFF.

The chain recombines TRBV27 with TRBJ1-5; 10 nucleotides align to TRBD1. V shed 5 bases, J shed 7 bases, and the junction held 20 bases outside the gene matches. The germline V gene has CDR1 MNHEY and CDR2 SMNVEV (reference sequence). CDR3 length: 19 amino acids. Written as DNA, the CDR3 is TGTGCCAGCAGTACCGGCCCCGCACCTCTCGGGACAGGGGTACAGCCCCAGCATTTT. Protein sequence: CASSTGPAPLGTGVQPQHF.

This chain joins TRBV5-1 and TRBJ2-1; tentative D call: TRBD2 (6 bases). V lost 7 bases to trimming and J lost 7 bases, with 18 bases between them. Germline V gives CDR1 SGHRS, CDR2 YFSETQ. CDR3 length equals 14 residues. This chain's CDR3 is CASLDSGGTNEQFF. In DNA form, the CDR3 reads TGCGCCAGCTTAGATAGCGGCGGCACTAATGAGCAGTTCTTC. Variable domain in full (rest from reference TRBV5-1 and TRBJ2-1): KAGVTQTPRYLIKTRGQQVTLSCSPISGHRSVSWYQQTPGQGLQFLFEYFSETQRNKGNFPGRFSGRQFSNSRSEMNVSTLELGDSALYLCASLDSGGTNEQFFGPGTRLTVL.

The J gene is TRBJ2-3, the V gene TRBV5-6, with a weak D call TRBD2 (6 bases). The germline CDR1 and CDR2 sequences are SGHDT and YYEEEE. The CDR3 is 15 residues long. Trimming took 3 bases from V and 1 from J, leaving 12 bases between them. The CDR3 sequence is CASSWGLQRTDTQYF. In nucleotides, the CDR3 is TGTGCCAGCAGCTGGGGACTCCAGCGCACAGATACGCAGTATTTT.

The gene calls are TRBV10-3 and TRBJ1-2; 10 positions match TRBD1. Germline V gene sequence: CDR1 ENHRY, CDR2 SYGVKD. This CDR3 contains 15 residues. Trimming removed 4 bases from V and 3 bases from J; junction bases left unmatched: 5. The CDR3 DNA is TGTGCCATCAGTGCGGGACAGGGGACTCACTATGGCTACACCTTC. This sequence encodes CAISAGQGTHYGYTF.

The chain couples TRBV7-9 to TRBJ1-5; tentative D call: TRBD1 (6 bases). V was trimmed by 4 bases and J by 5 bases, leaving 15 bases between them. This CDR3 comprises 15 residues. Per germline, CDR1 SEHNR and CDR2 FQNEAQ (reference sequence). The CDR3 region has the DNA TGTGCCAGCAGCTCACAGGGAGAAGTCGATCAGCCCCAGCATTTT. It translates to CASSSQGEVDQPQHF.

This clone was picked up a small number of times. The chain joins TRBV7-9 to TRBJ1-1; D ambiguous. V dropped 7 bases and J dropped 6 bases, with 9 bases sitting between them. Germline lookup yields CDR1 SEHNR and CDR2 FQNEAQ (reference sequence). The CDR3 consists of 11 residues. The CDR3 reads CASTPGAEAFF. The CDR3 bases are TGTGCCAGCACCCCCGGCGCTGAAGCTTTCTTT.